These T cell receptor beta chains were read from a single sample in a study of cytomegalovirus exposure and HLA in healthy donors. Sequencing used immunoSEQ multiplex PCR; TCRdb keeps in-frame clones, though not all of them. This sample has approximately 270,000 clones; roughly 80% occur once, and the top ten carry roughly 0.31%. Sample: PBMCs. Source of these receptors: a girl aged 2-10 years in good health and CMV-seronegative. The CDR3 runs from the conserved cysteine through the conserved F or W. D genes are given only for firm matches. Only part of the rows carry a size: once, few, many, or a class if the clone is expanded.

J: TRBJ2-7; V: TRBV28; size: NA; D: NA; CDR3: CASSLGGGASYEQYF; DNA: TGTGCCAGCAGTTTGGGGGGTGGGGCCTCCTACGAGCAGTACTTC
J: TRBJ2-7; V: TRBV18; size: NA; D: NA; CDR3: CASARAGHEQYF; DNA: TGTGCCAGCGCACGGGCGGGGCACGAGCAGTACTTC
J: TRBJ1-4; V: TRBV11-3; size: NA; D: TRBD1; CDR3: CASSLGTGGEKLFF; DNA: TGTGCCAGCAGCTTAGGGACAGGGGGCGAAAAACTGTTTTTT
J: TRBJ2-7; V: TRBV5-1; size: once; D: TRBD1; CDR3: CASSLGDRSSYEQYF; DNA: TGCGCCAGCAGCTTGGGGGACAGGAGCTCCTACGAGCAGTACTTC
J: TRBJ2-1; V: TRBV7-9; size: NA; D: TRBD2; CDR3: CHSGSNEQFF; DNA: TGCCACAGCGGGAGCAATGAGCAGTTCTTC
J: TRBJ1-1; V: TRBV6-5; size: few; D: NA; CDR3: CASSEPPGGTEAFF; DNA: TGTGCCAGCAGTGAACCCCCGGGGGGCACTGAAGCTTTCTTT
J: TRBJ1-4; V: TRBV6-1; size: NA; D: NA; CDR3: CASSEEVRGSNEKLFF; DNA: TGTGCCAGCAGTGAAGAGGTCCGGGGTTCAAATGAAAAACTGTTTTTT
J: TRBJ1-2; V: TRBV28; size: NA; D: NA; CDR3: CAIQSSGGYGYTF; DNA: TGTGCCATCCAATCTTCGGGGGGCTATGGCTACACCTTC
J: TRBJ2-1; V: TRBV9; size: NA; D: TRBD2; CDR3: CASSVYTSGSLSEQFF; DNA: TGTGCCAGCAGCGTATACACTAGCGGGAGTTTGTCTGAGCAGTTCTTC
J: TRBJ1-4; V: TRBV5-6; size: few; D: NA; CDR3: CASSHRVQGAEKLFF; DNA: TGTGCCAGCAGCCACAGAGTACAGGGTGCCGAAAAACTGTTTTTT
J: TRBJ1-1; V: TRBV4-1; size: NA; D: NA; CDR3: CASSQGLGAGSTEAFF; DNA: TGCGCCAGCAGCCAAGGGCTCGGGGCCGGGAGCACTGAAGCTTTCTTT
J: TRBJ2-5; V: TRBV5-1; size: NA; D: TRBD2; CDR3: CASSLVLAGGLETQYF; DNA: TGCGCCAGCAGCTTGGTTCTAGCGGGAGGTTTGGAGACCCAGTACTTC
J: TRBJ2-7; V: TRBV5-1; size: once; D: TRBD1; CDR3: CASSLAGGNEQYF; DNA: TGCGCCAGCAGCTTGGCAGGGGGCAACGAGCAGTACTTC
J: TRBJ2-4; V: TRBV7-8; size: NA; D: TRBD2; CDR3: CASSLARQRGAIAKNIQYF; DNA: TGTGCCAGCAGCTTAGCACGCCAGCGGGGGGCCATAGCCAAAAACATTCAGTACTTC
J: TRBJ2-7; V: TRBV30; size: NA; D: TRBD2; CDR3: CAWRPWLAGKSTYEQYF; DNA: TGTGCCTGGAGACCGTGGCTAGCGGGCAAGTCGACCTACGAGCAGTACTTC
J: TRBJ2-3; V: TRBV6-5; size: NA; D: NA; CDR3: CASSSIRDPDTQYF; DNA: TGTGCCAGCAGTTCCATCAGGGATCCGGATACGCAGTATTTT
J: TRBJ2-1; V: TRBV11-3; size: NA; D: TRBD1; CDR3: CASSSRDSDNEQFF; DNA: TGTGCCAGCAGCTCCCGGGACAGCGACAATGAGCAGTTCTTC
J: TRBJ1-1; V: TRBV7-2; size: few; D: NA; CDR3: CASRPGGTAPETEAFF; DNA: TGTGCCAGCAGACCCGGTGGTACGGCCCCGGAGACTGAAGCTTTCTTT
J: TRBJ2-1; V: TRBV29-1; size: NA; D: NA; CDR3: CSVGGAHLVEQFF; DNA: TGCAGCGTTGGTGGAGCACACTTAGTTGAGCAGTTCTTC
J: TRBJ2-1; V: TRBV7-9; size: NA; D: TRBD2; CDR3: CASSRGVPNEQFF; DNA: TGTGCCAGCAGCCGGGGGGTTCCCAATGAGCAGTTCTTC
J: TRBJ1-4; V: TRBV28; size: NA; D: NA; CDR3: CASSPLGEGTNEKLFF; DNA: TGTGCCAGCAGTCCCCTCGGGGAGGGAACTAATGAAAAACTGTTTTTT